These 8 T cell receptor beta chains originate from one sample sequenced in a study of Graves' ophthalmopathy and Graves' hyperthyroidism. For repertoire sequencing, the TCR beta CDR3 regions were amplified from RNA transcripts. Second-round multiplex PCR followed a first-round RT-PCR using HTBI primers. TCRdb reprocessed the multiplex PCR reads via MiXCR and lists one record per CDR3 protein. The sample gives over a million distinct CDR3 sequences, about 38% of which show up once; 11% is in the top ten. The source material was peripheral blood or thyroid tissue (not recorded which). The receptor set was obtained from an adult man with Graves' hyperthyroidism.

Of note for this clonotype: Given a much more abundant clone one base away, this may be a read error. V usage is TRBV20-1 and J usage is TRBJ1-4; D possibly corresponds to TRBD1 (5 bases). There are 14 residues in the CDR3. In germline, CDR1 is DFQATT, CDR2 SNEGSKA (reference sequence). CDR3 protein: CSSEQLTLGEKLSF. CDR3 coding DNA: TGCAGTTCCGAGCAACTCACTTTAGGGGAAAAACTGTCTTTT.

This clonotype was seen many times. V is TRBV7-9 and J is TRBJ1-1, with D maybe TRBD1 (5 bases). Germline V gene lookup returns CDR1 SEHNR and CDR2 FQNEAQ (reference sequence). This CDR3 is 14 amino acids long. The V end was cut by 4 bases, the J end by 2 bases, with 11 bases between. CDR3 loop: CASSSTVINTEAFF. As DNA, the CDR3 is TGTGCCAGCAGCTCGACAGTGATCAACACTGAAGCTTTCTTT.

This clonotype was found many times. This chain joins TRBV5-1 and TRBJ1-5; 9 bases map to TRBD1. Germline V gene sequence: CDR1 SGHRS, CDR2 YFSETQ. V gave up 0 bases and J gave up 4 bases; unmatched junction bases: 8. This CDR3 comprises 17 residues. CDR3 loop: CASSLDPLTGGNQPQHF. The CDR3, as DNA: TGCGCCAGCAGCTTGGATCCATTGACAGGGGGGAATCAGCCCCAGCATTTT.

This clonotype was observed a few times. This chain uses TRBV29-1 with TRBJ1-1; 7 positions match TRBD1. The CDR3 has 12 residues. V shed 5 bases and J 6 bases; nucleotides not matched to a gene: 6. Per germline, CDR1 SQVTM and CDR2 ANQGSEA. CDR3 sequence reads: CSVTNRGAEAFF. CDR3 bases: TGCAGCGTTACCAACAGGGGCGCTGAAGCTTTCTTT.

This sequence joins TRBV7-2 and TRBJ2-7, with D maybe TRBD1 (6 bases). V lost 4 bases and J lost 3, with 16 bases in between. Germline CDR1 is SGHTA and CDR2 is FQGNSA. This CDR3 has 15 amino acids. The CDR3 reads CASSYFRQAGYEQYF. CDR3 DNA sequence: TGTGCCAGCAGCTATTTCCGACAGGCGGGCTACGAGCAGTACTTC.

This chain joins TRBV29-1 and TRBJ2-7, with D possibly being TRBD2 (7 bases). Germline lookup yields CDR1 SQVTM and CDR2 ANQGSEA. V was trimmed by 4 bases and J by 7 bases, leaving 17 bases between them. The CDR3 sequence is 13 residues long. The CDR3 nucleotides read TGCAGCGTTGCGGTGGGGGGGGCGAGGGAGCAGTACTTC. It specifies CSVAVGGAREQYF.

Here the CDR3 DNA reads TGCAGCGTTGTAGGCAGGGTGAAAGAGACCCAGTACTTC. This gives the protein CSVVGRVKETQYF. V is TRBV29-1 and J is TRBJ2-5; D is possibly TRBD1 (5 bases). V was shortened by 4 bases and J by 3 bases, with 12 bases between the two germline ends. Per germline, CDR1 SQVTM and CDR2 ANQGSEA. This CDR3 contains 13 residues.

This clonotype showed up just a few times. The CDR3 spells CASRRQGSEAFF. CDR3 sequence (DNA): TGTGCCAGCAGGAGACAGGGATCTGAAGCTTTCTTT. The chain combines TRBV6-5 with TRBJ1-1; 7 bases are a match to TRBD1. This CDR3 has 12 amino acids. Germline trimming cut 6 bases from V and 6 bases from J; bases unmatched to any gene: 4. Germline V lookup: CDR1 MNHEY, CDR2 SVGAGI.